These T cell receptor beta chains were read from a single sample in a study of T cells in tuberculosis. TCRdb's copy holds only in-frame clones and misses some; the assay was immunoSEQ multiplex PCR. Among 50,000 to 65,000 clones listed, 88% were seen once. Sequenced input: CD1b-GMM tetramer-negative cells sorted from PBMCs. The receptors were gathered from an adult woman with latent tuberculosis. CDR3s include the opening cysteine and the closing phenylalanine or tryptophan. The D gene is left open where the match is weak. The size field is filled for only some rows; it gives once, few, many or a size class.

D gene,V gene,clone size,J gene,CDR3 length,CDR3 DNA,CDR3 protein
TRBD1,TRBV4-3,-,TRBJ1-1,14,TGCGCCAGCAGCCAAGAGAGTTCGAAGGGGGCGGCTTTCTTT,CASSQESSKGAAFF
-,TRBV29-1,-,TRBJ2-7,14,TGCAGTGGGTTTGAGACAGGAAACCCCTACGAGCAGTACTTC,CSGFETGNPYEQYF
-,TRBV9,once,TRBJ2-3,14,TGTGCCAGCAGCACCCTAGCCAGCACAGATACGCAGTATTTT,CASSTLASTDTQYF
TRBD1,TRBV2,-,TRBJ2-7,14,TGTGCCAGCAGTGACCAACCAGGGGGTAACGAGCAGTACTTC,CASSDQPGGNEQYF
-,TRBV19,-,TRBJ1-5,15,TGTGCCAGTAGTAAGGCCGGAGTTAGCAATCAGCCCCAGCATTTT,CASSKAGVSNQPQHF
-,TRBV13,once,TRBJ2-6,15,TGTGCCAGCAGCTTACTCCCCTCTGGGGCCAACGTCCTGACTTTC,CASSLLPSGANVLTF
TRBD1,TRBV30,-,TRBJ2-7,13,TGTGCAAGGAGGTACCAGGGGGCCCACGAGCAGTACTTC,CARRYQGAHEQYF
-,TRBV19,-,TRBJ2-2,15,TGTGCCAGGCTATTCGGCGGTTATTTAACCGGGGAGCTGTTTTTT,CARLFGGYLTGELFF
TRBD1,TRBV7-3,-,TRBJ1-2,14,TGTGCCAGCAGCTCCAGACAGGGTAACTATGGCTACACCTTC,CASSSRQGNYGYTF
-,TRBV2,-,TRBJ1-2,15,TGTGCCAGCAGCCCGGGACACCCAGCTAACTATGGCTACACCTTC,CASSPGHPANYGYTF
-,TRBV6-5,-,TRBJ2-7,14,TGTGCCAGCAGTGCTACAGGGTACCCCTACGAGCAGTACTTC,CASSATGYPYEQYF
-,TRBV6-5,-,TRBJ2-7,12,TGTGCCACCAACAGGGCCTCCTACGAGCAGTACTTC,CATNRASYEQYF
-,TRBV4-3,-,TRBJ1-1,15,TGCGCCAGCAGCCAAGTATTTTTATCAGGGTCTGAAGCTTTCTTT,CASSQVFLSGSEAFF
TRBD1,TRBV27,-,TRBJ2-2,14,TGTGCCAGCAGTCGGGACAGGGGAATCGGGGAGCTGTTTTTT,CASSRDRGIGELFF
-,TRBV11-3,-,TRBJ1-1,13,TGTGCCAGCAGCTTAGGGGAGGACACTGAAGCTTTCTTT,CASSLGEDTEAFF
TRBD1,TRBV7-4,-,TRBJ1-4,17,TGTGCCAGCAGCTCCCCCGTCTCAGGGGGGACTTATGAAAAACTGTTTTTT,CASSSPVSGGTYEKLFF
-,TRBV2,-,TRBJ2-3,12,TGTGCCAGCAGATATGAGGGATCTACGCAGTATTTT,CASRYEGSTQYF
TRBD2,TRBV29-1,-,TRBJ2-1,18,TGCAGCGTTGGGGGGGACCTGGGGGGGTTCCTAGCCTACAATGAGCAGTTCTTC,CSVGGDLGGFLAYNEQFF
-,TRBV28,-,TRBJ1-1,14,TGTGCCAGCAGTTTTCTGACAGGGAACACTGAAGCTTTCTTT,CASSFLTGNTEAFF
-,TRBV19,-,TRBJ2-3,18,TGTGCCAGTAGTATGCTGGGGGCCGGGACTACAAACACAGATACGCAGTATTTT,CASSMLGAGTTNTDTQYF
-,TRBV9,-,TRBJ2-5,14,TGTGCCAGCAGCCGAAGCCCCGGCGGGGAGACCCAGTACTTC,CASSRSPGGETQYF
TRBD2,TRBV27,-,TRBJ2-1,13,TGTGCCGGGGGACTAGCGGCCGCTGCTGAGCAGTTCTTC,CAGGLAAAAEQFF
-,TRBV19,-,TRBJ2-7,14,TGTGCCAGTAGTATTCAGGGCCTGAGCTACGAGCAGTACTTC,CASSIQGLSYEQYF
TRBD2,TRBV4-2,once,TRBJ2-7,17,TGTGCCAGCAGCCGGGGGGGGGTTACTAGCGGCTTCTACGAGCAGTACTTC,CASSRGGVTSGFYEQYF
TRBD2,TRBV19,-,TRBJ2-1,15,TGTGCCAGTAGTATTCTTCACGCGGGGGACAATGAGCAGTTCTTC,CASSILHAGDNEQFF
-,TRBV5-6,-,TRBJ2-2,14,TGTGCCAGCAGCTTGGGAAGGGGCACCGGGGAGCTGTTTTTT,CASSLGRGTGELFF
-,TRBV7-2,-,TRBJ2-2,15,TGTGCCAGCAGCCGGACAGTTGTTTGGACCGGGGAGCTGTTTTTT,CASSRTVVWTGELFF
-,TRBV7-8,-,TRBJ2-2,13,TGTGCCAGCAGCTCCGCCCGGACCGGGGAGCTGTTTTTT,CASSSARTGELFF
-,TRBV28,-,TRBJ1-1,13,TGTGCCAGCAGTCTGGCTACAGGCACTGAAGCTTTCTTT,CASSLATGTEAFF
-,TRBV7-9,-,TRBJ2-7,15,TGTGCCAGCAGCTTCACCCAAGGGGCATCCTACGAGCAGTACTTC,CASSFTQGASYEQYF
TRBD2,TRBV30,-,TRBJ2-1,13,TGTGCCAGGAGCGGGAGCTCCTACAATGAGCAGTTCTTC,CARSGSSYNEQFF
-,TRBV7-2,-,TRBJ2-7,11,TGTGCCAGCAGCTCCCGCTACGAGCAGTACTTC,CASSSRYEQYF
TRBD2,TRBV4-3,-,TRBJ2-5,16,TGCGCCAGCAGCCTAAGTTTTCCCGCGGGGGGAGAGACCCAGTACTTC,CASSLSFPAGGETQYF
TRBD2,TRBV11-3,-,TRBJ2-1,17,TGTGCCAGCAGCCAAGGCTCTAGCGGGAGGGGGGGCAATGAGCAGTTCTTC,CASSQGSSGRGGNEQFF
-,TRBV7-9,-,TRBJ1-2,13,TGTGCCAGCAGCGACCTCGTCCTCCAGGGCTACGCCTTC,CASSDLVLQGYAF
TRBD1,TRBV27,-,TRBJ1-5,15,TGTGCCAGCAGTTTGATGGGACAGGGCGAACAGCCCCAGCATTTT,CASSLMGQGEQPQHF
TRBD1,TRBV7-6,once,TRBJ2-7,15,TGTGCCAGCAGCTTTGGCCGGGACAGGCCTTACGAGCAGTACTTC,CASSFGRDRPYEQYF
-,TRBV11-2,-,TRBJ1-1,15,TGTGCCAGCAGCTTCCGACAGGTTATGAACACTGAAGCTTTCTTT,CASSFRQVMNTEAFF